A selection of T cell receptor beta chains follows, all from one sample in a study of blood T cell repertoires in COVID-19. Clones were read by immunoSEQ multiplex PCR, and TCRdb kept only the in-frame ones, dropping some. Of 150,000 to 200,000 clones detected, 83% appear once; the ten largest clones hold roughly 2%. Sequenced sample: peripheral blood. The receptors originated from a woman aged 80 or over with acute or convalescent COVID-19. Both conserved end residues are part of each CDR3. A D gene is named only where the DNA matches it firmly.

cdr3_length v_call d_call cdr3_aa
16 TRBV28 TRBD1 CASSLSTGQGHYGYTF
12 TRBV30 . CAWTLNNSPLHF
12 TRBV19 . CASSTGQETQYF
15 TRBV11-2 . CASSLVGQLGNTIYF
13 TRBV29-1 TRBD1 CSVKGQDNSPLHF
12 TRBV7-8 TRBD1 CASSRPTGRAFF
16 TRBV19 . CASSLHSGRTAETQYF
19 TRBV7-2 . CASSPTGLGGGRWTGELFF
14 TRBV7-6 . CASSFPTGSHEQFF
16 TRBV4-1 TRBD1 CASSQGRTGKTYEQYF